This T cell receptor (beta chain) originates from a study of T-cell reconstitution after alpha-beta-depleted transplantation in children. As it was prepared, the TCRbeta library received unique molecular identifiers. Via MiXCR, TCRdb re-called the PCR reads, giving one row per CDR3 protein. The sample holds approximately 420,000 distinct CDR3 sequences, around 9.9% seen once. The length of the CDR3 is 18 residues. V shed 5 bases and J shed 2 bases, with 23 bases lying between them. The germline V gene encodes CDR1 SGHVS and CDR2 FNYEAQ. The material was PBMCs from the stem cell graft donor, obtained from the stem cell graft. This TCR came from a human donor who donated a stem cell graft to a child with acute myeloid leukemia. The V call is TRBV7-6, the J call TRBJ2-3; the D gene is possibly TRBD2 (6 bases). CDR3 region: CASSRGPSRELDTDTQYF. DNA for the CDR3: TGTGCCAGCAGCCGCGGCCCGTCTCGGGAGCTTGACACAGATACGCAGTATTTT.